This TCR beta chain was sequenced in a study of blood T cell repertoires in COVID-19. Study-wide background: Samples representing acute and convalescent COVID-19 were sourced from the United States, Italy and Spain. Sources were T cells, B-cell-depleted T cells, or PBMCs; the material itself was cDNA or gDNA.

CDR3 length: 14 amino acids. With 3 bases removed from V and 4 bases from J, the gap between germline ends came to 10 bases. From germline, CDR1 is MNHNS and CDR2 SASEGT. Per the authors' pipeline: Nucleated cell counts were estimated from reference gene primer amplification. Profiling relied on immunoSEQ multiplex PCR, and the TCRdb table lists in-frame clones only, not all of them. D and trimming come from the DNA, and the V and J calls and clone size come from that table. Of 200,000 or so clones listed, roughly 80% were seen once; the top ten hold about 5.5%. Material for sequencing was peripheral blood. The rearrangement joins TRBV6-1 to TRBJ1-5; D is possibly TRBD1 (6 bases). The receptor was isolated from a woman aged 25 to 39 with acute or convalescent COVID-19. The CDR3 protein is CASSEAGANQPQHF. CDR3 DNA sequence: TGTGCCAGCAGTGAGGCAGGGGCAAATCAGCCCCAGCATTTT.